The 32 T cell receptor beta chains presented below share a single source sample, sequenced in a study of CD8+CD57+ T cells in acquired aplastic anemia. Profiling that covered TCR beta VDJ and CDR3 relied on genomic DNA as its template. TCRdb re-derived calls from the reads in MiXCR, one entry per CDR3 protein. Of around 230,000 distinct CDR3 sequences in the sample, roughly 55% are singletons; the top ten hold 25% to 30%. The specimen was sorted CD4+, CD8+, or CD8+CD57+ T cells (not recorded which) from PBMCs. Every receptor here comes from a human donor in good health.

The CDR3 DNA follows: TGTGCCACCAGTGATTTGGGGGACATGAACACCGGGGAGCTGTTTTTT. As protein: CATSDLGDMNTGELFF. The chain uses TRBV24-1 and TRBJ2-2, with a tentative D call TRBD1 (6 bases). Germline CDR1 is KGHDR and CDR2 is SFDVKD. The CDR3 extends over 16 amino acids. The V and J ends lost 0 bases and 1 base respectively, with 8 bases between them.

This clonotype has a count of ten or more. The gene calls are TRBV6-5 and TRBJ1-2; no clear D gene. V was trimmed by 0 bases and J by 7 bases, leaving 15 bases between them. The germline V gene encodes CDR1 MNHEY and CDR2 SVGAGI. The CDR3 runs to 15 residues. The CDR3 sequence is CASSYSGGVGSGYTF. Here the CDR3 DNA reads TGTGCCAGCAGTTACTCTGGCGGGGTCGGGAGTGGCTACACCTTC.

The chain has TRBV19 and TRBJ2-7; 9 bases agree with TRBD1. The CDR3 is made up of 15 amino acids. Losses at the gene ends were 5 bases for V and 2 bases for J; bases not matched to a gene: 7. Germline V gene sequence: CDR1 LNHDA, CDR2 SQIVND (reference sequence). This chain's CDR3 is CASSAGTGRAYEQYF. CDR3 DNA sequence: TGTGCCAGTAGTGCTGGGACAGGGAGGGCCTACGAGCAGTACTTC.

The V call is TRBV13, the J call TRBJ2-1, with TRBD2 matching over 8 bases. The CDR3 is made up of 15 amino acids. Losses at the gene ends were 4 bases for V and 2 bases for J; bases not matched to a gene: 4. Per germline, CDR1 PRHDT and CDR2 FYEKMQ (reference sequence). DNA of the CDR3: TGTGCCAGCAGCTACGGGGGGGAACCCTACAATGAGCAGTTCTTC. Translation: CASSYGGEPYNEQFF. The whole variable domain, remainder taken from reference TRBV13 and TRBJ2-1, is AAGVIQSPRHLIKEKRETATLKCYPIPRHDTVYWYQQGPGQDPQFLISFYEKMQSDKGSIPDRFSAQQFSDYHSELNMSSLELGDSALYFCASSYGGEPYNEQFFGPGTRLTVL.

As to this clonotype: Its ends do not fully match the called genes, so a read error is possible. The CDR3 here is CATSRDSSSYNEQFF. The CDR3 region has the DNA TGTGCCACCAGTCGGGACTCGAGCTCCTACAATGAGCAGTTCTTT. The V call is TRBV15, the J call TRBJ2-1, with D possibly TRBD2 on 6 matching bases. The CDR3 is made up of 15 amino acids. Germline V gene data show CDR1 as LNHNV and CDR2 as YYDKDF (reference sequence).

The chain is built from TRBV7-3 and TRBJ2-3, with 10 nucleotides matching TRBD2. The CDR3 sequence is 15 residues long. Germline V gives CDR1 SGHTA, CDR2 FQGTGA. V was pared by 2 bases and J by 11 bases, with 10 bases of the junction left unmatched. This CDR3 is CASSLLAGVLNEQYF. DNA for the CDR3: TGTGCCAGCAGCTTACTAGCGGGAGTGTTAAATGAGCAGTATTTT.

The chain carries TRBV29-1 and TRBJ1-2; perhaps TRBD1 as D (5 bases). The germline gives CDR1 SQVTM, CDR2 ANQGSEA. V shed 2 bases and J shed 0 bases, with 13 bases lying between them. The CDR3 consists of 15 residues. The CDR3 sequence is CSVEMSGVTNYGYTF. The DNA of the CDR3 is TGCAGCGTTGAAATGTCGGGGGTTACTAACTATGGCTACACCTTC.

This chain links TRBV7-9 with TRBJ2-7, with 7 bases matching TRBD2. Trimming at V came to 6 bases and at J to 2 bases, leaving 10 bases not matched to a gene. The germline gives CDR1 SEHNR, CDR2 FQNEAQ (reference sequence). The CDR3 is 15 residues long. CDR3 in amino acids: CASSSAGVPAYEQYF. CDR3 sequence (DNA): TGTGCCAGCAGTTCGGCGGGGGTACCTGCCTACGAGCAGTACTTC.

This clonotype showed up just a few times. This chain uses TRBV12-3 or TRBV12-4 with TRBJ1-1; maybe TRBD1 (6 bases). The CDR3 runs to 15 residues. Trimming shortened V by 5 bases and J by 3 bases, and 16 bases separated the two germline ends. The CDR3 nucleotides read TGTGCCAGCAGTATCTTACAGGGAGTTGACACTGAAGCTTTCTTT. Translated, it gives CASSILQGVDTEAFF.

This sequence joins TRBV12-3 or TRBV12-4 and TRBJ1-2; 10 nucleotides match TRBD1. V was clipped by 5 bases and J by 9 bases; unmatched bases: 9. CDR3 length: 14 amino acids. The CDR3 sequence: CASSARQGAACYTF. The DNA of the CDR3 is TGTGCCAGCAGTGCTAGACAGGGGGCAGCTTGCTACACCTTC.

The genes are TRBV10-2 and TRBJ1-3, with a weak D call TRBD1 (5 bases). This CDR3 comprises 13 residues. Germline CDR1 reads WSHSY; CDR2 reads SAAADI. V lost 4 bases to trimming and J lost 4 bases, with 8 bases between them. In DNA, the CDR3 is TGCGCCAGCAGTGTCTCAGGGGGAAACACCATATATTTT. This gives the protein CASSVSGGNTIYF.

A single count supports this clonotype. This chain links TRBV20-1 with TRBJ2-1, with 10 positions matching TRBD2. Germline V gene data show CDR1 as DFQATT and CDR2 as SNEGSKA (reference sequence). This CDR3 spans 14 amino acids. The V segment lost 5 bases and the J segment 9 bases; nucleotides outside the gene matches: 10. DNA of the CDR3: TGCAGTGCTGGGACAAGCGGGGGGGTAAGTGAGCAGTTCTTC. Translating gives CSAGTSGGVSEQFF.

CDR3 amino acids: CATSDRIGLAGVNEQFF. The CDR3 nucleotides read TGTGCCACCAGTGACCGCATCGGACTAGCGGGAGTCAATGAGCAGTTCTTC. The chain is built from TRBV24-1 and TRBJ2-1; 13 nucleotides line up with TRBD2. J lost 6 bases, V lost 4 bases, and 8 bases had no gene match. The V gene's germline CDR1 is KGHDR and CDR2 SFDVKD. The CDR3 length is 17 residues.

This clonotype was detected once. Compared with germline, one end of the junction differs, possibly owing to a read error. The chain links TRBV7-9 to TRBJ2-6, with D unresolved. Germline CDR1 is SEHNR and CDR2 is FQNEAQ (reference sequence). The CDR3 runs to 16 residues. The CDR3 here is CASSQDPGPGANVLTF. The CDR3 nucleotides are TGCGCCAGCAGCCAAGATCCCGGGCCCGGGGCCAACGTCCTGACTTTC.

The chain combines TRBV7-9 with TRBJ2-7, with 9 bases fitting TRBD2. V shed 4 bases, J shed 5 bases, and the junction held 6 bases outside the gene matches. The CDR3 runs 14 residues. Germline CDR1 SEHNR, CDR2 FQNEAQ (reference sequence). The CDR3 protein is CASSSDSGSHEQYF. CDR3 sequence (DNA): TGTGCCAGCAGCTCAGATAGCGGGAGCCACGAGCAGTACTTC.

There are many counts of this clonotype. The chain recombines TRBV19 with TRBJ2-3; D is unresolved. The CDR3 has 14 residues. CDR1 and CDR2 from the germline V gene are LNHDA and SQIVND (reference sequence). Trimming stripped 3 bases from V and 0 bases from J, with 7 bases between. The CDR3 DNA reads as TGTGCCAGTAGTATCGCCGGAAGCACAGATACGCAGTATTTT. Translated, it gives CASSIAGSTDTQYF.

The chain carries TRBV7-9 and TRBJ2-7; 8 bases align to TRBD1. The CDR3 length is 16 residues. Per the germline V gene, CDR1 is SEHNR and CDR2 is FQNEAQ (reference sequence). V was pared by 5 bases and J by 4 bases, with 13 bases of the junction left unmatched. The CDR3 nucleotides are TGTGCCAGCAGCACCGGGACAGGCCTCCCCGATTACGAGCAGTACTTC. This encodes CASSTGTGLPDYEQYF.

This chain links TRBV7-8 with TRBJ1-4, with D uncertain. This CDR3 has 15 residues. V lost 4 bases to trimming and J lost 0 bases, with 9 bases between them. CDR1 is SGHVS and CDR2 is FQNEAQ in the germline V gene. The CDR3 DNA follows: TGTGCCAGCAGCTGGACCTGGGCAACTAATGAAAAACTGTTTTTT. It specifies CASSWTWATNEKLFF.

V is TRBV9 and J is TRBJ1-1; no clear D. The CDR3 extends over 13 amino acids. Germline V lookup: CDR1 SGDLS, CDR2 YYNGEE. Trimming shortened V by 4 bases and J by 5 bases, and 12 bases separated the two germline ends. CDR3 sequence (DNA): TGTGCCAGCAGCTTGGGCGGATTAACTGAAGCTTTCTTT. Protein sequence: CASSLGGLTEAFF.

Turning to this clonotype: An end of the junction does not agree with germline; a read error may underlie this. The chain combines TRBV7-9 with TRBJ2-5; D uncertain. The CDR3 is 14 residues long. Germline V lookup: CDR1 SEHNR, CDR2 FQNEAQ (reference sequence). In nucleotides, the CDR3 is TGTGCCATCAGCTTCACGGACGGTCAAGAGACCCAGTACTTC. This codes for CAISFTDGQETQYF.

The V and J genes are TRBV2 and TRBJ2-7; TRBD2 matches 7 bases. This CDR3 has 12 amino acids. The ends lost 10 bases at V and 1 base at J; junction bases unmatched: 4. Germline V gene data show CDR1 as SNHLY and CDR2 as FYNNEI. CDR3 coding DNA: TGTGCCAATGGGGGAGGGTCCTACGAGCAGTACTTC. It specifies CANGGGSYEQYF.

This clonotype was recorded at least ten times. This chain uses TRBV5-1 with TRBJ1-5, with a tentative D call TRBD1 (5 bases). The CDR3 is made up of 15 amino acids. The V end was cut by 0 bases, the J end by 6 bases, with 13 bases between. Germline CDR1 and CDR2: SGHRS and YFSETQ. CDR3 nucleotide sequence: TGCGCCAGCAGCTTGGTTCCGGGGGAGGGTCAGCCCCAGCATTTT. Its translation is CASSLVPGEGQPQHF.

The genes are TRBV7-2 and TRBJ2-7; TRBD1 or TRBD2 may be the D gene (5 bases each). From germline, CDR1 is SGHTA and CDR2 FQGNSA. The CDR3 covers 15 residues. V lost 2 bases to trimming and J lost 0 bases, with 11 bases between them. The CDR3 protein is CASSLLGTNSYEQYF. The CDR3 nucleotides are TGTGCCAGCAGCTTACTCGGGACCAACTCCTACGAGCAGTACTTC.

This clonotype was observed a single time. The genes are TRBV20-1 and TRBJ2-3; no clear D. This CDR3 spans 13 amino acids. Between the trimmed V and J ends, which lost 4 bases and 4 bases, there was a span of 12 bases. CDR1 and CDR2 from the germline V gene are DFQATT and SNEGSKA (reference sequence). The chain's CDR3 is CSATGEVSDTQYF. The CDR3 nucleotides read TGCAGTGCTACCGGAGAGGTGTCAGATACGCAGTATTTT.

This clonotype occurred many times. The rearrangement uses TRBV5-4 and TRBJ2-7; D gene uncertain. V was cut by 0 bases and J by 3 bases, with 10 bases left in between. Germline CDR1 reads SGHNT; CDR2 reads YYREEE (reference sequence). This CDR3 region has 14 residues. The CDR3: CASSLGEQYYEQYF. The CDR3 DNA sequence: TGTGCCAGCAGCTTGGGGGAACAGTACTACGAGCAGTACTTC.

The chain employs TRBV7-9 and TRBJ2-1; 7 bases map to TRBD2. The germline V gene has CDR1 SEHNR and CDR2 FQNEAQ (reference sequence). The CDR3 covers 17 residues. V shed 1 base and J 16 bases; nucleotides not matched to a gene: 22. This CDR3 is CASSLVGRGETSTEAFF. The DNA of the CDR3 is TGTGCCAGCAGCTTAGTCGGCCGGGGGGAGACGAGCACTGAAGCTTTCTTC.

This clonotype was recorded at least ten times. The CDR3: CASTEVNTEAFF. CDR3 bases: TGTGCCAGCACTGAGGTGAACACTGAAGCTTTCTTT. This chain connects TRBV9 to TRBJ1-1; no clear D gene. The V end lost 6 bases, the J end lost 0 bases, and 6 bases lay between the germline ends. This CDR3 contains 12 residues. Germline-derived CDR1 and CDR2 are SGDLS and YYNGEE. Looking up the rest from reference TRBV9 and TRBJ1-1 gives the full variable domain: DSGVTQTPKHLITATGQRVTLRCSPRSGDLSVYWYQQSLDQGLQFLIQYYNGEERAKGNILERFSAQQFPDLHSELNLSSLELGDSALYFCASTEVNTEAFFGQGTRLTVV.

This clonotype has a single count. The chain employs TRBV5-8 and TRBJ2-6; D is ambiguous. From germline, CDR1 is SGHTS and CDR2 YDEGEE. V was shortened by 0 bases and J by 4 bases, with 8 bases between the two germline ends. The CDR3 loop spans 15 amino acids. The CDR3 region has the DNA TGTGCCAGCAGCTTGGGTCAGGTCGGGGCCAACGTCCTGACTTTC. It is translated as CASSLGQVGANVLTF.

V usage is TRBV10-3 and J usage is TRBJ2-1; TRBD1 or TRBD2 may be the D gene (6 bases each). This CDR3 is 14 amino acids long. Trimming pared 6 bases from V and 6 bases from J, leaving 15 bases between. Germline values: CDR1 ENHRY, CDR2 SYGVKD. Here the CDR3 DNA reads TGTGCCATCAGCCGGAGGGGGGCCGGCAATGAGCAGTTCTTC. Protein sequence: CAISRRGAGNEQFF.

J is TRBJ2-1 and V is TRBV29-1; 7 nucleotides align to TRBD2. This CDR3 comprises 12 residues. Germline CDR1 SQVTM, CDR2 ANQGSEA. J gave up 7 bases and V 4 bases, and 4 bases lay outside the gene matches. The CDR3 nucleotides read TGCAGCGTTGGGGCTAGCGGAAATGAGCAGTTCTTC. Encoded protein: CSVGASGNEQFF.

The chain has TRBV9 and TRBJ2-2; perhaps TRBD2 as D (5 bases). V lost 3 bases, J lost 10 bases, and 13 bases lay in between. Germline V lookup: CDR1 SGDLS, CDR2 YYNGEE. The CDR3 runs to 13 residues. The chain's CDR3 is CASSATSVEELFF. DNA of the CDR3: TGTGCCAGCAGCGCCACTAGTGTTGAGGAGCTGTTTTTT.

This clonotype was detected a few times. The chain links TRBV7-9 to TRBJ1-6, with 8 bases matching TRBD1. CDR3 length equals 17 residues. CDR1 SEHNR and CDR2 FQNEAQ come from the germline V gene (reference sequence). V was clipped by 4 bases and J by 2 bases; unmatched bases: 7. CDR3 nucleotides: TGTGCCAGCAGCTCCCCGGACAGGGCGCCCTATAATTCACCCCTCCACTTT. Translation gives CASSSPDRAPYNSPLHF.